The text below deals with one T cell receptor beta chain. This record comes from a study of blood T cell repertoires in COVID-19. Study-wide background: The samples span acute and convalescent COVID-19 from the United States, Italy and Spain.

How the authors handled the data: Counts of nucleated cells, estimated from reference gene primer amplification, were obtained. Repertoires were generated with immunoSEQ multiplex PCR, while TCRdb's copy carries only in-frame clones and drops some. The V and J calls and clone size were taken over from that table, and D and trimming were inferred from the DNA. The sample consists of hundreds of thousands of clones, roughly 90% of them appearing once. Living in 24 US areas, the participants were between 18 and 89 years of age. In assigning cohorts, the study relied on participant-reported clinical history. The V end was cut by 2 bases, the J end by 7 bases, with 6 bases between. Germline CDR1 SGHTA, CDR2 FQGNSA. The CDR3 consists of 11 residues.

The material sequenced was PBMCs or T cells enriched from blood (not recorded which). The chain uses TRBV7-2 and TRBJ2-7; the D is unclear. This sequence originates from a man aged 60 to 69 who had recovered from COVID-19. The CDR3 reads CASSLHSEQYF. The CDR3 DNA reads TGTGCCAGCAGCTTACACTCAGAGCAGTACTTC.